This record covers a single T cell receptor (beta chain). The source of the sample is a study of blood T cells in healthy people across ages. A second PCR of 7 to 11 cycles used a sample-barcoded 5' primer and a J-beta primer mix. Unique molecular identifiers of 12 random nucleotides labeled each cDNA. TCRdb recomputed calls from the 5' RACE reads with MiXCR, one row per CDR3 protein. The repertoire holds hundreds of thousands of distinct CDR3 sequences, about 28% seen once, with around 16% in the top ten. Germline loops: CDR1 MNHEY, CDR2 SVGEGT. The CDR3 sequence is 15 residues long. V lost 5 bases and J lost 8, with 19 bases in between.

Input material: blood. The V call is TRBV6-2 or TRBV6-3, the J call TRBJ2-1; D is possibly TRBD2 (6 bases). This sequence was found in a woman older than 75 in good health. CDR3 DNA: TGTGCCAGCAGTCACATGGGGTCCGGGGAGGATGAGCAGTTCTTC. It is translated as CASSHMGSGEDEQFF.